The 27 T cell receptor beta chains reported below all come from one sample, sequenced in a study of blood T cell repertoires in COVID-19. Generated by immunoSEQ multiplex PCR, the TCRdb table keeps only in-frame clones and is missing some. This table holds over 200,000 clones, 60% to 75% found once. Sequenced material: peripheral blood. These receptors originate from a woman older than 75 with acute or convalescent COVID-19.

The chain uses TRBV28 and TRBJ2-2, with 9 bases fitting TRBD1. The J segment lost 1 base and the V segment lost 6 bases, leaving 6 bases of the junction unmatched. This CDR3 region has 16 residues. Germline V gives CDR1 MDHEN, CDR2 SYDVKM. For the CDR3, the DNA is TGTGCCAGCAGCACTATGGGACAGGGGAACACCGGGGAGCTGTTTTTT. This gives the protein CASSTMGQGNTGELFF.

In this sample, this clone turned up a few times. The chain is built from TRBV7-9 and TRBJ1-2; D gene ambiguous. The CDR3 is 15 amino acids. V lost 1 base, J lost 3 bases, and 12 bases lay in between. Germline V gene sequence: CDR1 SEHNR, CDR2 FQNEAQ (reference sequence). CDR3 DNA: TGTGCCAGCAGCTTAGGGTCAGGCAGAGACTATGGCTACACCTTC. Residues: CASSLGSGRDYGYTF.

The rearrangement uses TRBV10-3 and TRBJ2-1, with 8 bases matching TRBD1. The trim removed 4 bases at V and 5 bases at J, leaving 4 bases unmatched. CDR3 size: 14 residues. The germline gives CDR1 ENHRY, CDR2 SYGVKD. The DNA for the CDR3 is TGTGCCATCAGTGTGACAGGGGTTGACAATGAGCAGTTCTTC. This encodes CAISVTGVDNEQFF.

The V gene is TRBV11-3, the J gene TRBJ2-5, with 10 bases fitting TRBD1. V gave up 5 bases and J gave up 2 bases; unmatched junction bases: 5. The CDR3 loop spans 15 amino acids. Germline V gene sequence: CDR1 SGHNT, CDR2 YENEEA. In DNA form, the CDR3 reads TGTGCCAGCAGCCGGACAGGGGGTTGGCAAGAGACCCAGTACTTC. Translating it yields CASSRTGGWQETQYF.

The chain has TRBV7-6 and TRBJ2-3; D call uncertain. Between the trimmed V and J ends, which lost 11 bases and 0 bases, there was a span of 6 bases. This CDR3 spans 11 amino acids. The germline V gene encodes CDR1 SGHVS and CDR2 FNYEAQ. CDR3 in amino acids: CASGSTDTQYF. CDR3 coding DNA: TGTGCCTCCGGGAGCACAGATACGCAGTATTTT.

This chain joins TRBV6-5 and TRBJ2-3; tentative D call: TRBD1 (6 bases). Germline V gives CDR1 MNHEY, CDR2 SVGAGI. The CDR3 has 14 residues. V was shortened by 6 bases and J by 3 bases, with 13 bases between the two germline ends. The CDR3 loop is CASRTQQGTDTQYF. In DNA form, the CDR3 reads TGTGCCAGCAGAACCCAACAGGGTACAGATACGCAGTATTTT.

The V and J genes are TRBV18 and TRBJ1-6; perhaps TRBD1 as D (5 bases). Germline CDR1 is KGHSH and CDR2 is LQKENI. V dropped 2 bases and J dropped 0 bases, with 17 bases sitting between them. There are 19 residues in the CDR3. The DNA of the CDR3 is TGTGCCAGCTCACCAGTCGCGCGGCAGGGAGGCTCCTATAATTCACCCCTCCACTTT. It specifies CASSPVARQGGSYNSPLHF.

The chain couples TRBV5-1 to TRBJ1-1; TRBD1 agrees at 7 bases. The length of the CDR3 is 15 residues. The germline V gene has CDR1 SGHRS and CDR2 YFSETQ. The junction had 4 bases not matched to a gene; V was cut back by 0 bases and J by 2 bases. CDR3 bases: TGCGCCAGCAGCTTGGTGATAGGGGGCAACACTGAAGCTTTCTTT. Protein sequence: CASSLVIGGNTEAFF.

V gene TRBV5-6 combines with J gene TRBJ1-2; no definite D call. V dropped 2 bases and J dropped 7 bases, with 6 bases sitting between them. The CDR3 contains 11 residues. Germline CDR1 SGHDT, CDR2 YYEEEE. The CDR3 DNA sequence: TGTGCCAGCAGCTTACGGGGTGGCTACACCTTC. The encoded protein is CASSLRGGYTF.

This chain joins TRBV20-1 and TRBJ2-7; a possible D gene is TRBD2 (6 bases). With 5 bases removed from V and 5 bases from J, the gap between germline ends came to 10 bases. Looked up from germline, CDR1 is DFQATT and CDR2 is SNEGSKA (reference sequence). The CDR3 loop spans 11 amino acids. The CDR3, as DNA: TGCAGTGCTTCGTCGGGGGACGAGCAGTACTTC. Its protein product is CSASSGDEQYF.

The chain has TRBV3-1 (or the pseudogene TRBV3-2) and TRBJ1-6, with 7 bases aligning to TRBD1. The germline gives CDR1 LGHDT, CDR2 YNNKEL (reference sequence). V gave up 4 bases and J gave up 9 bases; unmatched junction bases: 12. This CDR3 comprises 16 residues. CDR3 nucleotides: TGTGCCAGCAGCCTCAGAGGGGGCATCGGCGCTTCACCCCTCCACTTT. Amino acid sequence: CASSLRGGIGASPLHF.

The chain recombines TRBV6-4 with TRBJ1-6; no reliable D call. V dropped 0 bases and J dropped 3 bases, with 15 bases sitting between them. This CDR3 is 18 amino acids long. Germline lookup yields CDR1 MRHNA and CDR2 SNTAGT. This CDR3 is CASSDSKTVRDYNSPLHF. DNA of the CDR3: TGTGCCAGCAGTGACTCGAAAACGGTGAGGGACTATAATTCACCCCTCCACTTT.

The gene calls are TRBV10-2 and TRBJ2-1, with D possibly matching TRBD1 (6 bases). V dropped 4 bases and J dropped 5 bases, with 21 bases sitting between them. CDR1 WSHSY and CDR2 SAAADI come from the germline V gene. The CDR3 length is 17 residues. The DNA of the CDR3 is TGCGCCAGCAGTGTCCAAGAGGGGGAGACGGTGGACAATGAGCAGTTCTTC. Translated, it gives CASSVQEGETVDNEQFF.

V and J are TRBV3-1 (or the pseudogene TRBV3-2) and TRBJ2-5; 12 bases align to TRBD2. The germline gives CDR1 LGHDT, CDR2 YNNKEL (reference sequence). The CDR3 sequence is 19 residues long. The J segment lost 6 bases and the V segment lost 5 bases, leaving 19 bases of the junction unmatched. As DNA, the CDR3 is TGTGCCAGCAGCTCGCGACGACAAGGGACTAGCGGGCGGGAGAAGACCCAGTACTTC. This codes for CASSSRRQGTSGREKTQYF.

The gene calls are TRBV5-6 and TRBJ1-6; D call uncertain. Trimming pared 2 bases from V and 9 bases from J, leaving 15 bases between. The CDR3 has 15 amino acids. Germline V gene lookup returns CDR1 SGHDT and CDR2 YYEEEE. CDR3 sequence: CASSFGLNPSSPLHF. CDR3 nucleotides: TGTGCCAGCAGCTTTGGGCTCAACCCCTCTTCACCCCTCCACTTT. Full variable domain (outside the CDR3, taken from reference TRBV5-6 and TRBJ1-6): DAGVTQSPTHLIKTRGQQVTLRCSPKSGHDTVSWYQQALGQGPQFIFQYYEEEERQRGNFPDRFSGHQFPNYSSELNVNALLLGDSALYLCASSFGLNPSSPLHFGNGTRLTVT.

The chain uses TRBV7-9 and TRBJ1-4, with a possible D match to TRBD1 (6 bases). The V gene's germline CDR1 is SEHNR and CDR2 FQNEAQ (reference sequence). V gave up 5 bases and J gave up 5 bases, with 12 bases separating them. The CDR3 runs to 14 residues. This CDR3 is CASSPGQRNEKLFF. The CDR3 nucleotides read TGTGCCAGCAGCCCAGGACAGAGGAATGAAAAACTGTTTTTT.

CDR3 in DNA: TGTGCCAGCAGTCTCCCCTCGGGTAACGCAGAGACCCAGTACTTC. Its translation is CASSLPSGNAETQYF. J is TRBJ2-5 and V is TRBV25-1; no reliable D call. The CDR3 runs 15 residues. The V end was cut by 5 bases, the J end by 4 bases, with 17 bases between. Germline CDR1 reads MGHDK; CDR2 reads SYGVNS.

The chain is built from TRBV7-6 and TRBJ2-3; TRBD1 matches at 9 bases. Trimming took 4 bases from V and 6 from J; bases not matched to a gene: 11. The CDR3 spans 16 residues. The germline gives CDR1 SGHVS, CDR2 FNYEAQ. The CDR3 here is CASSSRTGADGDTQYF. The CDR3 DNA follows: TGTGCCAGCAGCTCCAGGACAGGGGCAGATGGGGATACGCAGTATTTT.

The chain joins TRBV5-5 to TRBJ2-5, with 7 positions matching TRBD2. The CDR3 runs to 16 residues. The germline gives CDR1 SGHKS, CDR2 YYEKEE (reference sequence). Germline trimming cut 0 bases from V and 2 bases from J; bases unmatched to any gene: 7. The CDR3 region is CASSLEPSGRQETQYF. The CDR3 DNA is TGTGCCAGCAGCTTGGAGCCTAGCGGAAGACAAGAGACCCAGTACTTC.

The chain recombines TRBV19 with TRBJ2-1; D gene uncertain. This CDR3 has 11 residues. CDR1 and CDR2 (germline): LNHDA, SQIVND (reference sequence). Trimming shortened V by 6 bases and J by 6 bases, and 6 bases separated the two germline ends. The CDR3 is CASRQVNEQFF. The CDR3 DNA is TGTGCCAGTAGGCAGGTCAATGAGCAGTTCTTC.

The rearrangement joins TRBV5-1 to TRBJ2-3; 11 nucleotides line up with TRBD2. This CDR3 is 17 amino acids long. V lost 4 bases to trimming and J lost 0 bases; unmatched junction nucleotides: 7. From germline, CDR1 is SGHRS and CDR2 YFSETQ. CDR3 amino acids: CASSRQTSGASTDTQYF. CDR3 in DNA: TGCGCCAGCAGCAGGCAGACTAGCGGGGCTAGCACAGATACGCAGTATTTT. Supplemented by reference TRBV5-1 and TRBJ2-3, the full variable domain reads KAGVTQTPRYLIKTRGQQVTLSCSPISGHRSVSWYQQTPGQGLQFLFEYFSETQRNKGNFPGRFSGRQFSNSRSEMNVSTLELGDSALYLCASSRQTSGASTDTQYFGPGTRLTVL.

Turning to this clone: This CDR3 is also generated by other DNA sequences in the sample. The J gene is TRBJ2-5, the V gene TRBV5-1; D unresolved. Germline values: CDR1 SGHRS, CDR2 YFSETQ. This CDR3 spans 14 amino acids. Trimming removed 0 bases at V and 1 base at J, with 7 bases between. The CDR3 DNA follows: TGCGCCAGCAGCTTGGGCGGTTTCCAAGAGACCCAGTACTTC. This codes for CASSLGGFQETQYF.

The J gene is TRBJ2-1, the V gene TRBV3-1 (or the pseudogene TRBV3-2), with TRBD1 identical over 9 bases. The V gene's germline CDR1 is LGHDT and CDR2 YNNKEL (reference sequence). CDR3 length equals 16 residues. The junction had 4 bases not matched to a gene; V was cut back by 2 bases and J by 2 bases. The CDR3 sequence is CASSQFDRGAYNEQFF. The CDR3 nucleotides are TGTGCCAGCAGCCAATTCGACAGGGGGGCCTACAATGAGCAGTTCTTC.

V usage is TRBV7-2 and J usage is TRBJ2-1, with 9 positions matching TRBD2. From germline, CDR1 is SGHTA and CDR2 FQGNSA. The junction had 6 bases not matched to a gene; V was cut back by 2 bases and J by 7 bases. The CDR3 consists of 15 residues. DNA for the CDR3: TGTGCCAGCAGCTTATTAGCGGGAGATGGTAATGAGCAGTTCTTC. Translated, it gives CASSLLAGDGNEQFF.

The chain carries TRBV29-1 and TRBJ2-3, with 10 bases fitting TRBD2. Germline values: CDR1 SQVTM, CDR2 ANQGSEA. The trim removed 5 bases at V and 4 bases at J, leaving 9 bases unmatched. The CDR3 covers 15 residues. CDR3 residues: CSVLFLAGVADTQYF. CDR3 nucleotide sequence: TGCAGCGTTCTCTTCCTAGCGGGAGTAGCAGATACGCAGTATTTT.

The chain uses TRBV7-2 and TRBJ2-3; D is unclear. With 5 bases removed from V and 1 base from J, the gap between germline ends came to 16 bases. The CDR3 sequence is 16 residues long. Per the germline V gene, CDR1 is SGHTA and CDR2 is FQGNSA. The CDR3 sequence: CASSQPTGSRTDTQYF. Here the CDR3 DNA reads TGTGCCAGCAGCCAACCGACTGGGTCCCGCACAGATACGCAGTATTTT.

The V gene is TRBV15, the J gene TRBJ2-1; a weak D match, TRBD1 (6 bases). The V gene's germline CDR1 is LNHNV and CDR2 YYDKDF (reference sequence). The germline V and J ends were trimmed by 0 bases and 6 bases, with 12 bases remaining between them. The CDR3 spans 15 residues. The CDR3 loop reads CATSRDQGGGNEQFF. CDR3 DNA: TGTGCCACCAGCAGAGATCAAGGGGGTGGCAATGAGCAGTTCTTC.